At least ten counts were recorded for the clone carrying this T cell receptor beta chain. The antigen is unknown. Between the trimmed V and J ends, which lost 3 bases and 8 bases, there was a span of 11 bases. In germline, CDR1 is MDHEN, CDR2 SYDVKM. CDR3 size: 13 residues. The source of the sample is a study of blood T cells in healthy people across ages. Study at large: With template switching, about one barcoded beta molecule was captured per two T cells. Study-wide points: Per million T cells, TCR beta diversity dropped roughly linearly as age increased. Changes in expanded clonotypes were possibly confounded, as the CMV status of donors was unknown.

PCR was performed a second time for about 7 to 12 cycles using a sample-barcoded 5' primer and a J-beta primer mix. TCRdb independently ran MiXCR on the 5' RACE reads; one entry per CDR3 protein. The profile covers around 1,000,000 distinct CDR3 sequences, with under 30% appearing a single time and less than 0.85% taken by the ten largest. A further study also used this sample, focusing on T cells of mothers and their children. Per that study: Normalized overlap was always slightly, never significantly, higher in related than unrelated mother-child pairs.

What was sequenced was blood. The chain carries TRBV28 and TRBJ2-4, with unresolved D. This TCR derives from a girl aged 2-10 years in good health. In DNA, the CDR3 is TGTGCCAGCAGTTTGCCGGCGAAAGACATTCAGTACTTC. The encoded protein is CASSLPAKDIQYF.